The clone carrying this TCR beta chain was observed at least ten times. Each CDR3 protein gets one entry after TCRdb re-called the 5' RACE reads with MiXCR. This table holds 55,000 to 70,000 distinct CDR3 sequences, 3.5% to 5% found once. These data are taken from a study of neurological immune-mediated disorders. J was trimmed by 9 bases and V by 5 bases; bases with no gene match: 11. The CDR3 length is 15 residues. The germline V gene encodes CDR1 SGHTA and CDR2 FQGNSA. This TCR derives from a man aged 25 to 40 with multiple sclerosis. This sequence joins TRBV7-2 and TRBJ2-1; 9 positions match TRBD1. Sequenced material: PBMCs. CDR3 sequence: CASSGRDRVFGEQFF. The CDR3 region has the DNA TGTGCCAGCAGCGGCCGGGACAGGGTTTTTGGTGAGCAGTTCTTC. The whole variable domain, remainder taken from reference TRBV7-2 and TRBJ2-1, is GAGVSQSPSNKVTEKGKDVELRCDPISGHTALYWYRQSLGQGLEFLIYFQGNSAPDKSGLPSDRFSAERTGGSVSTLTIQRTQQEDSAVYLCASSGRDRVFGEQFFGPGTRLTVL.